This T cell receptor (beta chain) was captured by sequencing in a study of T-cell reconstitution after alpha-beta-depleted transplantation in children. The authors prepared the TCRbeta library with unique molecular identifiers. MiXCR was run by TCRdb on the PCR reads, yielding one entry per CDR3 protein. Of about 610,000 distinct CDR3 sequences listed, about 10% are singletons. This clonotype was picked up many times. The TCR comes from a human donor who donated a stem cell graft to a child with acute myeloid leukemia. The starting material was PBMCs from the stem cell graft donor, obtained from the stem cell graft.

The DNA for the CDR3 is TGTGCCAGCAGTGGGGGACTAGCGGGCAATGAGCAGTTCTTC. Translating gives CASSGGLAGNEQFF. V usage is TRBV6-1 and J usage is TRBJ2-1; 12 bases match TRBD2. V lost 4 bases and J lost 6; bases outside the gene matches: 1. CDR3 length: 14 amino acids. Germline CDR1 is MNHNS and CDR2 is SASEGT.